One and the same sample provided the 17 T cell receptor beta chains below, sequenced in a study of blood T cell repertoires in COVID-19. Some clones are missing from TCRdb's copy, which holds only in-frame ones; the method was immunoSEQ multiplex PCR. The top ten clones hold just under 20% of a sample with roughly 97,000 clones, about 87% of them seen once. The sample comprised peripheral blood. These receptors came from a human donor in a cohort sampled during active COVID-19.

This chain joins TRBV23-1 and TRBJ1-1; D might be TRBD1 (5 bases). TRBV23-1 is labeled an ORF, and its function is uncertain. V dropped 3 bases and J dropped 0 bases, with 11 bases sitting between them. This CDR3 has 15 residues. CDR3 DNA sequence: TGCGCCAGCAGTCAGGCGACGGACATGAACACTGAAGCTTTCTTT. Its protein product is CASSQATDMNTEAFF.

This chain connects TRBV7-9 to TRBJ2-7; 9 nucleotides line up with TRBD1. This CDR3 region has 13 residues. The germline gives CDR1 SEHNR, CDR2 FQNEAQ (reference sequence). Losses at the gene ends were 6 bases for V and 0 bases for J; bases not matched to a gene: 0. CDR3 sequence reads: CASRQGASYEQYF. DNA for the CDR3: TGTGCCAGCAGACAGGGGGCCTCCTACGAGCAGTACTTC.

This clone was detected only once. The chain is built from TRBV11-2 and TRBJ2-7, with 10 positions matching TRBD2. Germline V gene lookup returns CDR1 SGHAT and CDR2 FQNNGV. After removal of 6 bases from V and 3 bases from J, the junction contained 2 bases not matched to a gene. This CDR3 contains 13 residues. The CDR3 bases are TGTGCCAGCAGGGCTAGCGGGAGCTACGAGCAGTACTTC. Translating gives CASRASGSYEQYF. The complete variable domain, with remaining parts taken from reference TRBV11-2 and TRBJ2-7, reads EAGVAQSPRYKIIEKRQSVAFWCNPISGHATLYWYQQILGQGPKLLIQFQNNGVVDDSQLPKDRFSAERLKGVDSTLKIQPAKLEDSAVYLCASRASGSYEQYFGPGTRLTVT.

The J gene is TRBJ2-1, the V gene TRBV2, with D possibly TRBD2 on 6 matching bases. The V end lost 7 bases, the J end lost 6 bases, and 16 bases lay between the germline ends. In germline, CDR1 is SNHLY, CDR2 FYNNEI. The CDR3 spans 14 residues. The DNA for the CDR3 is TGTGCCAGCATCTATGGAGGGCTTGGCAATGAGCAGTTCTTC. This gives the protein CASIYGGLGNEQFF.

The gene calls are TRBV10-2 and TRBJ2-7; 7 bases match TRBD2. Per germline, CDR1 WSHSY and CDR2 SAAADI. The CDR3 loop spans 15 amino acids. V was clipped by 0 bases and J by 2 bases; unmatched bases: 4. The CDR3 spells CASSESLAVTYEQYF. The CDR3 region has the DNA TGCGCCAGCAGTGAGTCGCTAGCGGTTACCTACGAGCAGTACTTC.

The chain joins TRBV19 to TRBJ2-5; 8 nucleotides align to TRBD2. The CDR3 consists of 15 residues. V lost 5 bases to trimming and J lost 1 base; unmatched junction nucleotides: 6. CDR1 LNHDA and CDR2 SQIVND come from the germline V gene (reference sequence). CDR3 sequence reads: CASSGLAAGQETQYF. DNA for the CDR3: TGTGCCAGTAGTGGACTAGCCGCGGGCCAAGAGACCCAGTACTTC.

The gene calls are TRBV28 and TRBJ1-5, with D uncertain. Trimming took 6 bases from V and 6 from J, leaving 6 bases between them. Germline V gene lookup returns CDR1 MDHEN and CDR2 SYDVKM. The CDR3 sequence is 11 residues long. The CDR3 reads CASSWSQPQHF. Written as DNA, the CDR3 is TGTGCCAGCAGCTGGAGTCAGCCCCAGCATTTT.

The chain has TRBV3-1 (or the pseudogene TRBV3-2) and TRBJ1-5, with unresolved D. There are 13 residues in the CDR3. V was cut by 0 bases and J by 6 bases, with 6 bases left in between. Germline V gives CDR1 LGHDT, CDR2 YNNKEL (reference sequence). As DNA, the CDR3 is TGTGCCAGCAGCCAAGATACGGGTCAGCCCCAGCATTTT. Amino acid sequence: CASSQDTGQPQHF.

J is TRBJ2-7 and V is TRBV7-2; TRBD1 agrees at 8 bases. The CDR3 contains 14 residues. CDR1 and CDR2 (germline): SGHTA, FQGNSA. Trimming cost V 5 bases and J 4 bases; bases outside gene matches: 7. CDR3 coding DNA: TGTGCCAGCAGCAAAAGGACAGGGACGTACGAGCAGTACTTC. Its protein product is CASSKRTGTYEQYF.

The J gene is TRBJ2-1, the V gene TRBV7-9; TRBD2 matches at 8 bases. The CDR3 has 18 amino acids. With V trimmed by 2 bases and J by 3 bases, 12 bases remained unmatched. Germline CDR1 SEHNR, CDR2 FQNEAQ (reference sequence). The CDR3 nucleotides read TGTGCCAGCAGCTTATCCGGGAGGGCTAGCGGGTTCTACAATGAGCAGTTCTTC. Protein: CASSLSGRASGFYNEQFF.

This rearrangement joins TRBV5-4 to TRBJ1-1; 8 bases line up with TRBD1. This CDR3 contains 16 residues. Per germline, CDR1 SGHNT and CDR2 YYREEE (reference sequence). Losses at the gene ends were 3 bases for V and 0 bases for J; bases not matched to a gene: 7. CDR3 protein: CASSSGGGAVNTEAFF. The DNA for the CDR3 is TGTGCCAGCAGCTCAGGGGGCGGGGCGGTGAACACTGAAGCTTTCTTT.

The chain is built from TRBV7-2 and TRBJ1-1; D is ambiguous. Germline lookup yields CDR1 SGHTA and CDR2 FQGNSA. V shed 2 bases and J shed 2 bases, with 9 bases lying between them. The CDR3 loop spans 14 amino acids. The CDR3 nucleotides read TGTGCCAGCAGCTTAACCCCAGGAAACACTGAAGCTTTCTTT. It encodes CASSLTPGNTEAFF.

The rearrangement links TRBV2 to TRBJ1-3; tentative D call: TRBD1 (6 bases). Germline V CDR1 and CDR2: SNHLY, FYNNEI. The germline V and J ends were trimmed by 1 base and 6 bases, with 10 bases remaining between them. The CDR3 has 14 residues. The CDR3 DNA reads TGTGCCAGCAGTGAAGACAGGGAAGTAAACACCATATATTTT. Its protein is CASSEDREVNTIYF.

The CDR3 loop reads CASSEGRTAPYEQYF. CDR3 sequence (DNA): TGTGCCAGCAGTGAAGGACGGACAGCACCTTACGAGCAGTACTTC. The genes are TRBV6-1 and TRBJ2-7; a weak D match, TRBD1 (6 bases). Germline V gene lookup returns CDR1 MNHNS and CDR2 SASEGT. V lost 1 base and J 4 bases, leaving 14 bases between the germline ends. CDR3 length: 15 amino acids.

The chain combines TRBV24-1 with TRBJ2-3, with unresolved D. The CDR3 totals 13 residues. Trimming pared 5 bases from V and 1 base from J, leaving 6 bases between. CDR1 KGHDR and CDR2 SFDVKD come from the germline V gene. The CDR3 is CATSGTGTDTQYF. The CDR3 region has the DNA TGTGCCACCAGTGGCACTGGCACAGATACGCAGTATTTT.

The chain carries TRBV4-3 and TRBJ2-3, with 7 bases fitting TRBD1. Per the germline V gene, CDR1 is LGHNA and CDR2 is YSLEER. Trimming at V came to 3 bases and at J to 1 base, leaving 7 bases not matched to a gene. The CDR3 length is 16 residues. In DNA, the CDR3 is TGCGCCAGCAGCCACATCGGGACAGTCGGCACAGATACGCAGTATTTT. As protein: CASSHIGTVGTDTQYF.

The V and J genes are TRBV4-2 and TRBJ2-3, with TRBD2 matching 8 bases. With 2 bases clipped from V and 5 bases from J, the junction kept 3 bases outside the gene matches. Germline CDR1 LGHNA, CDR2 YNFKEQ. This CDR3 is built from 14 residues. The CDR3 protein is CASSQLTSGDTQYF. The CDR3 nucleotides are TGTGCCAGCAGCCAACTAACTAGCGGAGATACGCAGTATTTT.